One and the same sample provided the 4 T cell receptor beta chains below, sequenced in a study of blood T cell repertoires in COVID-19. The assay was immunoSEQ multiplex PCR, and TCRdb's table has in-frame clones only and misses some. The table has 150,000 or so clones, 86% seen once; the top ten hold around 4.5%. What was sequenced was PBMCs or T cells enriched from blood (not recorded which). The source of these receptors is a man in his forties or fifties who had recovered from COVID-19.

The CDR3 region is CASSDRGNQPQHF. CDR3 DNA sequence: TGTGCCAGCAGTGACAGGGGCAATCAGCCCCAGCATTTT. The chain couples TRBV6-1 to TRBJ1-5; the D gene is possibly TRBD1 (5 bases). The CDR3 is 13 amino acids. From germline, CDR1 is MNHNS and CDR2 SASEGT. The V end lost 3 bases, the J end lost 2 bases, and 5 bases lay between the germline ends.

The rearrangement links TRBV28 to TRBJ1-3; a weak D match, TRBD1 (5 bases). V was shortened by 7 bases and J by 0 bases, with 13 bases between the two germline ends. CDR3 length equals 15 residues. Germline V gene sequence: CDR1 MDHEN, CDR2 SYDVKM. The DNA for the CDR3 is TGTGCCAGCATGGGGGGGGACTTCTCTGGAAACACCATATATTTT. It specifies CASMGGDFSGNTIYF.

The genes are TRBV6-1 and TRBJ2-3, with D perhaps matching TRBD2 (5 bases). From germline, CDR1 is MNHNS and CDR2 SASEGT. Trimming cost V 3 bases and J 7 bases, with 11 bases left between them. CDR3 length equals 13 residues. The CDR3 here is CASSDRGWHTQYF. Here the CDR3 DNA reads TGTGCCAGCAGTGATCGAGGGTGGCATACGCAGTATTTT.

The rearrangement links TRBV27 to TRBJ2-3; 9 nucleotides match TRBD2. The CDR3 spans 16 residues. Germline-derived CDR1 and CDR2 are MNHEY and SMNVEV (reference sequence). Trimming removed 0 bases from V and 2 bases from J; junction bases left unmatched: 3. The CDR3 nucleotides read TGTGCCAGCAGTTTATCGCTAGCGGGGCACACAGATACGCAGTATTTT. Translating it yields CASSLSLAGHTDTQYF.